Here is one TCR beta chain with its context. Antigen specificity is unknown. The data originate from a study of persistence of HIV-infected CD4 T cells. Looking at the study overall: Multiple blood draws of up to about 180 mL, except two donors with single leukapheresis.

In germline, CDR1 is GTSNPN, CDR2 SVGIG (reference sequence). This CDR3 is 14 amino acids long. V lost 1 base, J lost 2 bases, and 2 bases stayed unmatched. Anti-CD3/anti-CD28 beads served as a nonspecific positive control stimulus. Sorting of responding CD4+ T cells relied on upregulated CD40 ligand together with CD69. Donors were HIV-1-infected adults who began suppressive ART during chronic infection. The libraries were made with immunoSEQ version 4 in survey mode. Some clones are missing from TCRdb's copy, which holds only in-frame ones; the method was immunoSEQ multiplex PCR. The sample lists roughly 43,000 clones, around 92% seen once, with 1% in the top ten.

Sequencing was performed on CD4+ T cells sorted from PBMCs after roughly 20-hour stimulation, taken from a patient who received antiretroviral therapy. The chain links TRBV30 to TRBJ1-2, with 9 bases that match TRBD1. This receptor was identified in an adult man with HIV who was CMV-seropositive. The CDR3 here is CAWSEDRGNYGYTF. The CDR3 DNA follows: TGTGCCTGGAGTGAAGACAGGGGGAACTATGGCTACACCTTC.